A selection of T cell receptor beta chains follows, all from one sample in a study of coeliac disease. Method: immunoSEQ multiplex PCR; TCRdb's copy keeps in-frame clones and lacks some. Among about 9,400 clones listed, under 70% were seen once. Sequenced sample: lamina propria lymphocytes from the gut. Receptor source: a woman aged 55-69 years with celiac disease. Each CDR3 is given with its conserved first and last residue. A D gene is named only where the DNA matches it firmly. Size is stated for part of the rows, as once, few or many counts, or as a class when the clone is expanded.

clone_size	d_call	v_call	j_call	cdr3_nt	cdr3_aa
.	.	TRBV15	TRBJ2-7	TGTGCCACCAGCAGGGGAGGGGGAGGAACCTACGAGCAGTACTTC	CATSRGGGGTYEQYF
once	.	TRBV15	TRBJ1-1	TGTGCCACCAGCTCACAGGTGAACACTGAAGCTTTCTTT	CATSSQVNTEAFF
few	TRBD2	TRBV11-2	TRBJ2-4	TGTGCCAGCAGACCTACCGGGACTAGGCAAAACATTCAGTACTTC	CASRPTGTRQNIQYF
.	.	TRBV5-6	TRBJ2-7	TGTGCCAGCAGCACCTACCCGGGAAAACTGGCGCAGTACTTC	CASSTYPGKLAQYF
.	.	TRBV11-2	TRBJ2-2	TGTGCCAGCAGCTCCTCCGGGAGAAGGAACTCCGGGGAGCTGTTTTTT	CASSSSGRRNSGELFF
.	TRBD2	TRBV28	TRBJ2-1	TGTGCCAGCAGCCCATCCTGGCGGGGGAACTTCTACAATGAGCAGTTCTTC	CASSPSWRGNFYNEQFF
.	TRBD2	TRBV28	TRBJ2-5	TGTGCCAGCAGCGATCCCCTTGGACTAGCGGGAGTTAGTTCTGCAGAGACCCAGTACTTC	CASSDPLGLAGVSSAETQYF
.	.	TRBV7-2	TRBJ2-3	TGTGCCAGCAGCTTAATACCCGCGGATACGCAGTATTTT	CASSLIPADTQYF
few	TRBD1	TRBV2	TRBJ2-7	TGTGCCAGCAGCGGGACAGGGTATAAGGAGCAGTACTTC	CASSGTGYKEQYF
.	TRBD1	TRBV11-1	TRBJ2-1	TGTGCCAGCAGCTCGGGACAGGGCTTGGATGAGCAGTTCTTC	CASSSGQGLDEQFF
.	.	TRBV19	TRBJ1-5	TGTGCCAGTAGTATAGACAGGGGCTATCAGCCCCAGCATTTT	CASSIDRGYQPQHF
.	.	TRBV27	TRBJ2-5	TGTGCCAGCAGTTCCAGGGAGGGGGGAGTCCAAGAGACCCAGTACTTC	CASSSREGGVQETQYF
.	TRBD2	TRBV7-9	TRBJ2-7	TGTGCCAGCAGCCCAGGACTAGCGGGCGGGCCCTACGAGCAGTACTTC	CASSPGLAGGPYEQYF
.	TRBD1	TRBV6-1	TRBJ1-5	TGTGCCAGCAGGGGACAGTTCAATCAGCCCCAGCATTTT	CASRGQFNQPQHF
.	.	TRBV28	TRBJ1-5	TGTGCCAGCAGAATCCGGTGGGGGGGGGATCAGCCCCAGCATTTT	CASRIRWGGDQPQHF
.	TRBD2	TRBV9	TRBJ2-3	TGTGCCAGCAGCGTAGAGGGAGCGGGAACCACAGATACGCAGTATTTT	CASSVEGAGTTDTQYF
.	TRBD2	TRBV6-1	TRBJ2-7	TGTGCCGCCCGCGGGGGCTACGAGCAGTACTTC	CAARGGYEQYF
once	.	TRBV6-6	TRBJ1-5	TGTGCCAGCAATTTCAGGGTAGCGGATCAGCCCCAGCATTTT	CASNFRVADQPQHF
few	.	TRBV6-1	TRBJ1-5	TGTGCCAGCAGTGAAAGAGACAGAGATCAGCCCCAGCATTTT	CASSERDRDQPQHF
.	.	TRBV15	TRBJ2-1	TGTGCCACCAGCAGAGGGGGGGACGGAAGAGGCTCCTACAATGAGCAGTTCTTC	CATSRGGDGRGSYNEQFF
few	.	TRBV9	TRBJ2-3	TGTGCCAGCAGCGCTTACAGCGGTGGGGTGACAGATACGCAGTATTTT	CASSAYSGGVTDTQYF
.	TRBD2	TRBV4-2	TRBJ2-7	TGTGCCAGCAGCCAAGGGCGACTAGCGGGAGGCGAGCAGTACTTC	CASSQGRLAGGEQYF
.	.	TRBV7-2	TRBJ2-7	TGTGCCAGCAGCTTAGAGGCAGGGCCCTACGAGCAGTACTTC	CASSLEAGPYEQYF
.	TRBD1	TRBV19	TRBJ2-2	TGTGCCAGTAGTGGGGACAGGGCCGTCGGGGAGCTGTTTTTT	CASSGDRAVGELFF
few	TRBD2	TRBV27	TRBJ2-2	TGTGCCAGCAGCCGCCGGGGGAGGGTAGACACCGGGGAGCTGTTTTTT	CASSRRGRVDTGELFF
.	.	TRBV18	TRBJ2-5	TGTGCCAGCTCACCACCTGAGGCAGAGACCCAGTACTTC	CASSPPEAETQYF
.	TRBD1	TRBV9	TRBJ1-2	TGTGCCAGCAGCACCCAGGGGGCCCACTATGGCTACACCTTC	CASSTQGAHYGYTF
.	.	TRBV2	TRBJ2-7	TGTGCCAGCAGTGGCGTCTACGAGCAGTACTTC	CASSGVYEQYF
.	.	TRBV4-3	TRBJ1-5	TGCGCCAGCAGCCAAGATTGGGCAGACGATCAGCCCCAGCATTTT	CASSQDWADDQPQHF
.	.	TRBV14	TRBJ2-4	TGTGCCAGCAGCCAGGGTTGGGGACAACTAGCCAAAAACATTCAGTACTTC	CASSQGWGQLAKNIQYF
few	TRBD1	TRBV7-2	TRBJ2-4	TGTGCCAGCAGCTCAACAGGGGGTGGCATTCAGTACTTC	CASSSTGGGIQYF
.	.	TRBV7-9	TRBJ2-7	TGTGCCAGCAGCTCCTTCCGCGGGACGTCCTACGAGCAGTACTTC	CASSSFRGTSYEQYF
.	.	TRBV5-1	TRBJ2-7	TGCGCCAGCATGGGGCGTGCCTACGAGCAGTACTTC	CASMGRAYEQYF
.	TRBD2	TRBV10-3	TRBJ2-3	TGTGCCTCCTTTAGCGGGGAAGTAGGGCTTACGCAGTATTTT	CASFSGEVGLTQYF
.	TRBD1	TRBV30	TRBJ1-5	TGTGCCTGGACGGGACAGGGTGGGAATCAGCCCCAGCATTTT	CAWTGQGGNQPQHF
few	.	TRBV4-1	TRBJ1-2	TGCGCCAGCAGCCAGGGACTGATCGCGGTCGGCTATGGCTACACCTTC	CASSQGLIAVGYGYTF
medium-sized	TRBD1	TRBV27	TRBJ1-1	TGTGCCAGCAGTGGGGACAGGTGGGGTAATGAAGCTTTCTTT	CASSGDRWGNEAFF
once	TRBD2	TRBV10-1	TRBJ2-3	TGCGCCAGCAGTGCACTAGCGGGAGGGCCACCCACAGATACGCAGTATTTT	CASSALAGGPPTDTQYF
.	.	TRBV19	TRBJ2-7	TGTGCCAGTAGTATAGGCCCCTCCGTGGAGATCTACGAGCAGTACTTC	CASSIGPSVEIYEQYF
.	TRBD1	TRBV4-2	TRBJ1-6	TGTGCCAGCAGCCAAGATATACAGGGGAATTCACCCCTCCACTTT	CASSQDIQGNSPLHF
.	TRBD2	TRBV7-3	TRBJ2-1	TGTGCCAGCAGCTTCGAGCCCAACTTTAGCGGGAGGGACTACAATGAGCAGTTCTTC	CASSFEPNFSGRDYNEQFF
.	.	TRBV29-1	TRBJ2-7	TGCAGCGTTGTAGGAGGCGGGGTCTACGAGCAGTACTTC	CSVVGGGVYEQYF
few	.	TRBV5-8	TRBJ2-7	TGTGCCAGCAGCTTGGTTCAGGCACAATCCTACGAGCAGTACTTC	CASSLVQAQSYEQYF
.	TRBD2	TRBV7-6	TRBJ2-3	TGTGCCAGCAGCGCGGGACTAGCGGGGGCCCTGGACACAGATACGCAGTATTTT	CASSAGLAGALDTDTQYF
.	.	TRBV18	TRBJ2-7	TGTGCCAGCTCACCACCCACAGACCGGGGCGAGCAGTACTTC	CASSPPTDRGEQYF
.	.	TRBV18	TRBJ2-1	TGTGCCAGCTCCGGGGGTAGCTCCTACAATGAGCAGTTCTTC	CASSGGSSYNEQFF
.	.	TRBV19	TRBJ2-7	TGTGCCAGTAGTATTGCGGTGAGCTCCTACGAGCAGTACTTC	CASSIAVSSYEQYF
.	.	TRBV9	TRBJ2-1	TGTGCCAGCAGCCCCAGGGACTTAAGCTCCTACAATGAGCAGTTCTTC	CASSPRDLSSYNEQFF
.	TRBD1	TRBV5-1	TRBJ2-5	TGCGCCAGCAGCATCGGGACAGGGTTGGAGACCCAGTACTTC	CASSIGTGLETQYF
.	TRBD2	TRBV27	TRBJ2-3	TGTGCCAGCAGTTCTCATAGCGGGAGTAGGCGTGATACGCAGTATTTT	CASSSHSGSRRDTQYF
.	.	TRBV7-7	TRBJ2-5	TGTGCCAGCAGCCGTTCGGGGTTAACAGAGACCCAGTACTTC	CASSRSGLTETQYF
.	TRBD1	TRBV7-9	TRBJ1-2	TGTGCCAGCAGCTTCCCGGGACAGGGAAAACGTGGCTACACCTTC	CASSFPGQGKRGYTF